These T cell receptor beta chains were read from a single sample in a study of T-cell memory formation after mild COVID-19. TCRdb recomputed calls from the 5' RACE reads with MiXCR, one row per CDR3 protein. Here the sample spans some 180,000 distinct CDR3 sequences, approximately 12% being singletons. Sequences were obtained from PBMCs or a T cell subset sorted from them (not recorded which). These receptors were taken from a man between 18 and 35 years old who had mild COVID-19 (a few samples of this study predate the infection). Cell type and time point are not known. The conserved cysteine and the conserved F or W are not part of the CDR3 here. Each record gives: V gene, CDR3 protein.

TRBV7-8 AIPPWRGGTNTGELF
TRBV5-1 ASSFSGLPPYGYT
TRBV4-2 ASSQDGGRQETQY
TRBV4-3 ASSPDRGTHQPQH
TRBV21-1 ASSPGSGGWGEQF
TRBV18 ASSPQKLRAAGNTIY
TRBV5-1 ASRQAYRGSNTEAF
TRBV5-1 ASSQGRRTDYNEQF
TRBV3-1 ASSHGVQGGLRETQY
TRBV7-2 ASSWTMEDTQY
TRBV18 ASSPDSQETQY
TRBV18 ASSPPSRNTEAF